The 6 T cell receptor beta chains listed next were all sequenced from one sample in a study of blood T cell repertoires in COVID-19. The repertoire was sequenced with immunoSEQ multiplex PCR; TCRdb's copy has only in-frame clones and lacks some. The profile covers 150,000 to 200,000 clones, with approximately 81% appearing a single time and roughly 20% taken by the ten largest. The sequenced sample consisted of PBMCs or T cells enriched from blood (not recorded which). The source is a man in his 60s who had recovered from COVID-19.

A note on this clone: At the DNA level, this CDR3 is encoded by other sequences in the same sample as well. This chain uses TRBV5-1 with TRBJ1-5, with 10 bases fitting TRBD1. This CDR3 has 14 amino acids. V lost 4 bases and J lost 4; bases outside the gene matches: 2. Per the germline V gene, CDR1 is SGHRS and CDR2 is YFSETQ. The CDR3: CASSPGQGNQPQHF. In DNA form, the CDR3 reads TGCGCCAGCAGCCCGGGACAGGGGAATCAGCCCCAGCATTTT.

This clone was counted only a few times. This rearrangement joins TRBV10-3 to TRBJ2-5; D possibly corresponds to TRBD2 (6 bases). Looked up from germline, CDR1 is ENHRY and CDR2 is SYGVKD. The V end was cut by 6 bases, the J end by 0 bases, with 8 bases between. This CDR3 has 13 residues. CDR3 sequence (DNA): TGTGCCATCAGCCGGGACTACCAAGAGACCCAGTACTTC. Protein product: CAISRDYQETQYF.

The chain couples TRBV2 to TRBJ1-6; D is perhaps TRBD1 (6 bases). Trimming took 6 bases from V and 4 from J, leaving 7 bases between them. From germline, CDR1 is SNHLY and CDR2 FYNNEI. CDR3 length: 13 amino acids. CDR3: CASRTGYNSPLHF. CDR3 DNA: TGTGCCAGCAGGACAGGATATAATTCACCCCTCCACTTT.

The CDR3 protein is CSVLTGEGSPLHF. The CDR3 nucleotides are TGCAGCGTTTTGACAGGGGAGGGTTCACCCCTCCACTTT. This chain joins TRBV29-1 and TRBJ1-6; 8 bases are shared with TRBD1. The trim removed 5 bases at V and 9 bases at J, leaving 6 bases unmatched. This CDR3 is 13 amino acids long. Per the germline V gene, CDR1 is SQVTM and CDR2 is ANQGSEA.

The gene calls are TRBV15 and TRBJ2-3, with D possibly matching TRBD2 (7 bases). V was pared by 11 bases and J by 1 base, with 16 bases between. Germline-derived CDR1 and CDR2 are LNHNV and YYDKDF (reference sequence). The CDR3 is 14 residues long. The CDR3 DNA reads TGTGCCTGCGGGGGCAGGGGCGGCACAGATACGCAGTATTTT. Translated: CACGGRGGTDTQYF.

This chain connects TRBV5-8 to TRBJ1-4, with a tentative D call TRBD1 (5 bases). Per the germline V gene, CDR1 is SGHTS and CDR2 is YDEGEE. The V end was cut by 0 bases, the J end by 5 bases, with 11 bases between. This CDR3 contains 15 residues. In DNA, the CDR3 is TGTGCCAGCAGCTTGGCCCTGACAGTAAATGAAAAACTGTTTTTT. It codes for CASSLALTVNEKLFF.